These 14 T cell receptor beta chains were sequenced from one sample in a study of low-dose radiotherapy and immunotherapy resistance in tumors. TRAV and TRBV primers primed cDNA for both TCRalpha and TCRbeta. The authors ran 15 to 20 PCR cycles to amplify TCRs with a constant-region primer and V-primer adapter. TCRdb recomputed calls from the reads with MiXCR, one row per CDR3 protein. This table holds roughly 60,000 distinct CDR3 sequences, roughly 24% found once. Specified time point: before trial treatment. Here the sequenced sample was PBMCs, taken before treatment. Receptors originate from a male donor with prostate cancer.

The gene calls are TRBV20-1 and TRBJ1-5, with D perhaps TRBD1 (5 bases). The CDR3 length is 14 residues. Trimming stripped 5 bases from V and 4 bases from J, with 15 bases between. CDR1 is DFQATT and CDR2 is SNEGSKA in the germline V gene (reference sequence). The CDR3 DNA reads TGCAGTGCTGTCCCTGGGGCAGGGAATCAGCCCCAGCATTTT. Translating it yields CSAVPGAGNQPQHF.

In its sample, this clonotype was seen a few times. The V gene is TRBV28, the J gene TRBJ2-4; D uncertain. The CDR3 extends over 11 amino acids. Trimming shortened V by 6 bases and J by 6 bases, and 6 bases separated the two germline ends. Germline CDR1 reads MDHEN; CDR2 reads SYDVKM. CDR3 in DNA: TGTGCCAGCAGCGAAGGAAACATTCAGTACTTC. Its protein product is CASSEGNIQYF.

This clonotype was counted ten times or more. This chain joins TRBV3-1 and TRBJ2-7; 8 bases align to TRBD2. The V and J ends lost 2 bases and 0 bases, in that order; junction bases with no gene match: 3. CDR3 size: 15 residues. Germline CDR1 reads LGHDT; CDR2 reads YNNKEL (reference sequence). The CDR3 bases are TGTGCCAGCAGCCAAAAAGCGGGGGCCTCCTACGAGCAGTACTTC. As protein: CASSQKAGASYEQYF.

About this clonotype itself: A far more abundant clone sits one base away, making this likely a read error. The chain is built from TRBV5-3 and TRBJ2-7, with D perhaps given as TRBD1 or TRBD2 (5 bases each). TRBV5-3 is labeled an ORF, and its function is uncertain. There are 15 residues in the CDR3. CDR3: CASSLGPGLYNEQYF. In DNA, the CDR3 is TGTGCCAGCAGCTTGGGTCCGGGGCTGTACAATGAGCAGTACTTC.

This clonotype was observed at least ten times. The V call is TRBV10-2, the J call TRBJ1-5; 7 bases align to TRBD1. Germline-derived CDR1 and CDR2 are WSHSY and SAAADI. The CDR3 is 14 residues long. V shed 6 bases and J 2 bases; nucleotides not matched to a gene: 4. DNA for the CDR3: TGCGCCAGCAGCGTCGGGACAGGCAATCAGCCCCAGCATTTT. Translating it yields CASSVGTGNQPQHF.

With regard to this clonotype: This sequence may be a read error, since a much larger clone differs from it by one base. The chain recombines TRBV4-1 with TRBJ2-1; perhaps TRBD1 as D (6 bases). The CDR3 has 15 residues. The V end lost 4 bases, the J end lost 10 bases, and 20 bases lay between the germline ends. Germline-derived CDR1 and CDR2 are MGHRA and YSYEKL. DNA for the CDR3: TGCGCCAGCAGCCTCCGGACAGCGAGCTCCTACGAGCAGTTCTTC. Translation gives CASSLRTASSYEQFF.

This clonotype was picked up many times. The chain links TRBV7-6 to TRBJ2-3; D is possibly TRBD2 (5 bases). The CDR3 runs to 14 residues. Trimming stripped 2 bases from V and 1 base from J, with 7 bases between. CDR1 and CDR2 from the germline V gene are SGHVS and FNYEAQ. The DNA of the CDR3 is TGTGCCAGCAGCTTATACGGGGGCACAGATACGCAGTATTTT. Translation gives CASSLYGGTDTQYF.

The gene calls are TRBV6-2 or TRBV6-3 and TRBJ2-1; TRBD1 matches 8 bases. Losses at the gene ends were 4 bases for V and 0 bases for J; bases not matched to a gene: 5. Looked up from germline, CDR1 is MNHEY and CDR2 is SVGEGT. The CDR3 extends over 16 amino acids. CDR3 nucleotide sequence: TGTGCCAGCAGTTTAACAGGGGGTCTCTCCTACAATGAGCAGTTCTTC. This codes for CASSLTGGLSYNEQFF.

This clonotype has more than one count but fewer than ten. V and J are TRBV5-4 and TRBJ2-1; TRBD2 aligns across 10 bases. The V and J ends lost 2 bases and 7 bases, in that order; junction bases with no gene match: 6. The CDR3 loop spans 15 amino acids. CDR1 is SGHNT and CDR2 is YYREEE in the germline V gene (reference sequence). The CDR3 sequence: CASSLASGGKNEQFF. CDR3 sequence (DNA): TGTGCCAGCAGCTTAGCTAGCGGGGGTAAAAATGAGCAGTTCTTC.

The CDR3 loop is CASSKRGSYNEQFF. CDR3 sequence (DNA): TGCGCCAGCAGTAAGCGGGGTTCCTACAATGAGCAGTTCTTC. The V gene is TRBV10-1, the J gene TRBJ2-1; 7 bases agree with TRBD2. The CDR3 contains 14 residues. V shed 5 bases and J 1 base; nucleotides not matched to a gene: 2. Per the germline V gene, CDR1 is WNHNN and CDR2 is SYGVQD (reference sequence).

This clonotype was detected ten times or more. V and J are TRBV28 and TRBJ1-2, with D possibly matching TRBD1 (5 bases). The CDR3 covers 17 residues. V gave up 6 bases and J gave up 1 base, with 21 bases separating them. The germline V gene has CDR1 MDHEN and CDR2 SYDVKM. CDR3 sequence: CASSYLPRSGLNYGYTF. DNA of the CDR3: TGTGCCAGCAGCTACTTACCACGATCAGGGCTTAACTATGGCTACACCTTC.

This clonotype was detected ten times or more. The chain couples TRBV10-3 to TRBJ2-1, with TRBD2 identical over 9 bases. The CDR3 runs 16 residues. V was pared by 0 bases and J by 5 bases, with 5 bases of the junction left unmatched. Germline loops: CDR1 ENHRY, CDR2 SYGVKD. The CDR3 nucleotides read TGTGCCATCAGTGAGTCAGGGCTAGCGGGAAACAATGAGCAGTTCTTC. Its translation is CAISESGLAGNNEQFF.

The chain is built from TRBV20-1 and TRBJ1-6; 10 bases line up with TRBD1. There are 15 residues in the CDR3. Germline V gene sequence: CDR1 DFQATT, CDR2 SNEGSKA (reference sequence). V was clipped by 3 bases and J by 5 bases; unmatched bases: 4. The DNA of the CDR3 is TGCAGTGCTAGCCTGGGACAGGGGAATAATTCACCCCTCCACTTT. Protein sequence: CSASLGQGNNSPLHF.

Points on this clonotype: A read error is possible here, since a much larger clone lies one base away. The rearrangement uses TRBV19 and TRBJ2-1, with 10 nucleotides matching TRBD2. Trimming removed 6 bases from V and 4 bases from J; junction bases left unmatched: 6. This CDR3 has 15 amino acids. Germline CDR1 and CDR2: LNHDA and SQIVND (reference sequence). The CDR3 DNA follows: TGTGCCAGTAGGAGACAACTAGCGGGGTACAATGAGCAGTTCTTC. Its translation is CASRRQLAGYNEQFF.